A selection of T cell receptor beta chains follows, all from one sample in a study of cytomegalovirus exposure and HLA in healthy donors. Sequencing used immunoSEQ multiplex PCR; TCRdb keeps in-frame clones, though not all of them. This sample carries about 90,000 clones, roughly two thirds of them seen once, and the ten largest clones take about 15%. Material: PBMCs. These receptors came from a woman in her forties or fifties in good health and CMV-seropositive. CDR3s include the opening cysteine and the closing phenylalanine or tryptophan. A D gene is named only where the DNA matches it firmly. Clone size is shown for a subset of rows, as once, few, many or a class of expanded clone.

>NA|TRBV21-1|TRBJ2-1|NA
TGTGCCAGCCCCGCCTCACCGACCTTACAGGGGGCAATCAATGAGCAGTTCTTC
CASPASPTLQGAINEQFF
>NA|TRBV6-5|TRBJ2-5|NA
TGTGCCAGCACCGGCGGGGGCGGAGAGACCCAGTACTTC
CASTGGGGETQYF
>NA|TRBV28|TRBJ2-7|NA
TGTGCCAGCAGTCCTAACAGTTGGCCCTACGAGCAGTACTTC
CASSPNSWPYEQYF
>TRBD1|TRBV28|TRBJ2-5|NA
TGTGCCAGCAGTTTATCCGGACAGGGGGTATGGGAGACCCAGTACTTC
CASSLSGQGVWETQYF
>NA|TRBV14|TRBJ2-7|NA
TGTGCCAGCAGAGAGTTTACAGGGGAGCAGTACTTC
CASREFTGEQYF
>NA|TRBV10-1|TRBJ2-3|NA
TGCGCCAGCAGCAACTTTAGGGGGTTAGGCACAGATACGCAGTATTTT
CASSNFRGLGTDTQYF
>NA|TRBV6-6|TRBJ1-5|NA
TGTGCCAGTACACAGGGTTTAATCAATCAGCCCCAGCATTTT
CASTQGLINQPQHF
>TRBD1|TRBV5-4|TRBJ2-7|few
TGTGCCTGGGGACAGGCCCTCTCCTACGAGCAGTACTTC
CAWGQALSYEQYF
>TRBD2|TRBV7-9|TRBJ2-5|NA
TGTGCCAGCAGCCTCGGACTAGCGGGAGCCCTAAACCTCCAAGAGACCCAGTACTTC
CASSLGLAGALNLQETQYF
>NA|TRBV7-9|TRBJ2-6|NA
TGTGCCTCACACGAGGTTGGGGCCAACGTCCTGACTTTC
CASHEVGANVLTF
>TRBD2|TRBV11-3|TRBJ2-1|NA
TGTGCCAGCAGCCCTGGACCTTCGGGACTGGGGGGGAGGAATGAGCAGTTCTTC
CASSPGPSGLGGRNEQFF
>NA|TRBV11-2|TRBJ2-1|NA
TGTGCCAGCAGCTTAGATCATTTCAGCTCCTACAATGAGCAGTTCTTC
CASSLDHFSSYNEQFF
>TRBD1|TRBV28|TRBJ1-4|NA
TGTGCCAGCAGTCCCCAGACAGGGTGGGATGAAAAACTGTTTTTT
CASSPQTGWDEKLFF
>TRBD2|TRBV29-1|TRBJ2-5|NA
TGCAGCACCAATAGCGGGGAGACCCAGTACTTC
CSTNSGETQYF
>TRBD1|TRBV5-1|TRBJ1-4|few
TGCGCCAGCAGCGCCGGACAGGGGGGAGGGGAAAAACTGTTTTTT
CASSAGQGGGEKLFF
>NA|TRBV6-5|TRBJ2-3|NA
TGTGCCAGCAGTTTCAACAGGGATACTAGCACAGATACGCAGTATTTT
CASSFNRDTSTDTQYF
>NA|TRBV30|TRBJ1-4|NA
TGTGCCTGGAGTAGGGCAGGGGTATGGGAAAAACTGTTTTTT
CAWSRAGVWEKLFF
>NA|TRBV28|TRBJ2-7|once
TGTGCCAGCAGTTTACCCCCACCGAGACAAGCCTACGAGCAGTACTTC
CASSLPPPRQAYEQYF
>NA|TRBV28|TRBJ2-6|few
TGTGCCAGCAGTTTCCAGGGTACCGGGGCCAACGTCCTGACTTTC
CASSFQGTGANVLTF
>NA|TRBV7-9|TRBJ2-3|NA
TGTGCCAGCAGCGAGGGCGCGGGGCCGCAGTATTTT
CASSEGAGPQYF
>NA|TRBV7-6|TRBJ1-2|NA
TGTGCCAGCAGCTTAGGGGAGGACTATGGCTACACCTTC
CASSLGEDYGYTF
>TRBD2|TRBV7-3|TRBJ2-1|NA
TGTGCCAGCAGCTTAGTGGGAGGGCACGATGAGCAGTTCTTC
CASSLVGGHDEQFF
>NA|TRBV7-2|TRBJ2-7|NA
TGTGCCAGCAGCTTAGGGGGGGGGCGGGAGCAGTACTTC
CASSLGGGREQYF
>NA|TRBV2|TRBJ1-4|few
TGTGCCAGCAGCAGGGAGGGGAGTGGTGAAAAACTGTTTTTT
CASSREGSGEKLFF
>TRBD2|TRBV5-1|TRBJ2-5|few
TGCGCCAGCAGCTTGGCGACTAGCCGCCAAGAGACCCAGTACTTC
CASSLATSRQETQYF
>TRBD2|TRBV28|TRBJ2-1|NA
TGTGCCAGCAGTTTATATAGCGGGAGTACAAATGAGCAGTTCTTC
CASSLYSGSTNEQFF
>NA|TRBV7-9|TRBJ2-1|NA
TGTGCCAGCAGCCCGCAACAGGGTAGTGAGCAGTTCTTC
CASSPQQGSEQFF
>TRBD2|TRBV4-1|TRBJ2-7|NA
TGCGCCAGCAGCCAAGGCCTCACTAGCGGGATAACCTACGAGCAGTACTTC
CASSQGLTSGITYEQYF
>NA|TRBV19|TRBJ2-1|NA
TGTGCCAGTAGTACCCTCAATGAGCAGTTCTTC
CASSTLNEQFF
>TRBD2|TRBV5-4|TRBJ2-5|NA
TGTGCCAGCAGCCCTCCGGGGCTAGCGGGAGTTGAGACCCAGTACTTC
CASSPPGLAGVETQYF
>NA|TRBV25-1|TRBJ1-4|few
TGTGCCAGCAGCCCCGACACCTCAGGGGAAAAACTGTTTTTT
CASSPDTSGEKLFF
>NA|TRBV6-6|TRBJ2-3|NA
TGTGCCAGCAGTTATGCCGGGAACACTTTCACAGATACGCAGTATTTT
CASSYAGNTFTDTQYF
>NA|TRBV29-1|TRBJ2-5|few
TGCAGCGTTGCCAGGGGCCAAGAGACCCAGTACTTC
CSVARGQETQYF
>TRBD1|TRBV28|TRBJ1-1|NA
TGTGCCAGCAACAGGGGGCAGGGCACTGAAGCTTTCTTT
CASNRGQGTEAFF
>TRBD2|TRBV9|TRBJ2-3|NA
TGTGCCAGCAGCGGGGGCGGGACTATCGGAGATACGCAGTATTTT
CASSGGGTIGDTQYF
>TRBD2|TRBV11-2|TRBJ2-1|few
TGTGCCAGCAGCCAGGTCGGACAAGGCGGGAGTATAAATGAGCAGTTCTTC
CASSQVGQGGSINEQFF
>NA|TRBV9|TRBJ2-7|few
TGTGCCAGCAGCTCAGAGGACAGCGACTACGAGCAGTACTTC
CASSSEDSDYEQYF
>TRBD1|TRBV7-2|TRBJ1-2|once
TGTGCCAGCAGCTTAACAGGGGAACTCAACTATGGCTACACCTTC
CASSLTGELNYGYTF
>TRBD2|TRBV13|TRBJ2-1|NA
TGTGCCAGCAGCTCTGGGACTAGCCCCGGTTTAACCTACAATGAGCAGTTCTTC
CASSSGTSPGLTYNEQFF
>TRBD2|TRBV15|TRBJ2-7|NA
TGTGCCACCAGCAGCAGCGGGACGGCCTACGAGCAGTACTTC
CATSSSGTAYEQYF
>NA|TRBV29-1|TRBJ1-2|few
TGCAGCGGAGGTGTGGTCAGGGGCGCAGGTACTGGCTACACCTTC
CSGGVVRGAGTGYTF
>NA|TRBV27|TRBJ2-2|NA
TGTGCCAGCAGTTTAAGAGGAATAAACACCGGGGAGCTGTTTTTT
CASSLRGINTGELFF
>NA|TRBV6-4|TRBJ2-2|few
TGTGCCAGCAGTCCAAACACCGGGGAGCTGTTTTTT
CASSPNTGELFF
>TRBD2|TRBV5-4|TRBJ2-1|NA
TGTGCCAGCAGCTTGGAAGCGGGAGGCTACAATGAGCAGTTCTTC
CASSLEAGGYNEQFF
>TRBD2|TRBV30|TRBJ2-5|few
TGTGCCTGGAGCCCTGGACTAGCGGGAGGGCCGGAGACCCAGTACTTC
CAWSPGLAGGPETQYF
>NA|TRBV6-6|TRBJ1-1|few
TGTGCCAGCACCACGAGCTCGAACACTGAAGCTTTCTTT
CASTTSSNTEAFF
>NA|TRBV7-2|TRBJ1-1|NA
TGTGCCAGCAGCTTTGGGGGACACCCGTACACTGAAGCTTTCTTT
CASSFGGHPYTEAFF
>TRBD2|TRBV29-1|TRBJ2-2|NA
TGCAGCGTTGAAGACCCCTCGACTAGCGTTAACACCGGGGAGCTGTTTTTT
CSVEDPSTSVNTGELFF
>NA|TRBV5-4|TRBJ2-6|few
TGTGCCAGCAGATTGGGGCAGAACGGGGCCAACGTCCTGACTTTC
CASRLGQNGANVLTF
>NA|TRBV11-2|TRBJ2-7|few
TGTGCCAGCAGCATATTAACCGGGAACTTAGCGGATGAGCAGTACTTC
CASSILTGNLADEQYF
>NA|TRBV25-1|TRBJ1-1|NA
TGTGCCAGCAGGGGAGGGGCCACTGAAGCTTTCTTT
CASRGGATEAFF
>NA|TRBV20-1|TRBJ1-1|NA
TGCAGTGCTAGGGGAGGCACTGAAGCTTTCTTT
CSARGGTEAFF
>TRBD2|TRBV5-1|TRBJ2-7|NA
TGCGCCAGCAGCTTAGACGGGGGGGCGTTCGACGAGCAGTACTTC
CASSLDGGAFDEQYF
>TRBD2|TRBV25-1|TRBJ2-2|few
TGTGCCAGCAGTGATTCTAGCGGACGGTCCGAGCTGTTTTTT
CASSDSSGRSELFF
>NA|TRBV6-5|TRBJ1-1|NA
TGTGCCAGCAGTGAATTGGGGGCTAACACTGAAGCTTTCTTT
CASSELGANTEAFF
>TRBD1|TRBV10-2|TRBJ1-1|NA
TGCGCCAGCAGTCGAGGACAGGGGGCTCATGAAGCTTTCTTT
CASSRGQGAHEAFF
>TRBD2|TRBV25-1|TRBJ2-1|NA
TGTGCCAGCACACTAGCGGGAGGATACAATGAGCAGTTCTTC
CASTLAGGYNEQFF
>TRBD1|TRBV27|TRBJ2-5|NA
TGTGCCAGCAGGCTAGGGACAGGGGGCTTGGAGACCCAGTACTTC
CASRLGTGGLETQYF
>NA|TRBV5-1|TRBJ2-1|NA
TGCGCCAGCAGCTTGCCCATGGGCGATGAGCAGTTCTTC
CASSLPMGDEQFF